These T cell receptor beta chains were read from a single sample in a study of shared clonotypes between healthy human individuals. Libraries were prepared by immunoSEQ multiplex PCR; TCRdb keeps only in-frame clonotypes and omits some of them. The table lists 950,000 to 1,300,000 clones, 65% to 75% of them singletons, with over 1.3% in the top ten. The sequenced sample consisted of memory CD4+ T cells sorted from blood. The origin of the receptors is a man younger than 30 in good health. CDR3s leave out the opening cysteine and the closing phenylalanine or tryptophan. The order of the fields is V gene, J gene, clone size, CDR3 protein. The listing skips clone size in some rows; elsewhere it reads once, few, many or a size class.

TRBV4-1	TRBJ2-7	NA	ASAGARGDEQY
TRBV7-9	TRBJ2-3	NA	ASSFRGSGRFTDTQY
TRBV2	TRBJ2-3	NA	ASSVESTDTQY
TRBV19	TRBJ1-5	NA	ASSQGQGAKFRGNQPQH
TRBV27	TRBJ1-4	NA	VSSQRVSNEKLF
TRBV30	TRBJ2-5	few	AWSVRGSSRETQY
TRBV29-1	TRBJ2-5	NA	SAEKNAGRGETQY
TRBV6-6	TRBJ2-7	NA	ASREGQGPYEQY
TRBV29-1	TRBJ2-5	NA	SVEGASGTKTQY
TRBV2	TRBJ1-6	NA	ASMEGYNSPLH
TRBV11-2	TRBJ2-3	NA	ASSRHPPGRVIADTQY
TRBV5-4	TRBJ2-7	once	ASSSGTDEQY
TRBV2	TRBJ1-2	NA	ASSEAHYGYT
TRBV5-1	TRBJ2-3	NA	ASRGGGRTDTQY
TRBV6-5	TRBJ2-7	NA	ASSPRQLSYEQY
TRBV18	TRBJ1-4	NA	ASSPRSRDVNEKLF
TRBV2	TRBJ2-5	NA	ASRIESGPQETQY
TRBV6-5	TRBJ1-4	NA	ASSYSRGGSEKLF
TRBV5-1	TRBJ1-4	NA	ASSLESGVNEKLF
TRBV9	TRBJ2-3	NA	ASSARERITDTQY
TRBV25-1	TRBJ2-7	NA	ASSGYGTGDSYEQY
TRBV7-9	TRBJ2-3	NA	ASSLGRGKDTQY
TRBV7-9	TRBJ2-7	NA	ASSPMRTGGSYEQY
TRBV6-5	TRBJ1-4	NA	ASSYGLDGEKLF
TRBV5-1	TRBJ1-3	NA	ASSLTGVYGNTIY
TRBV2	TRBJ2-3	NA	ASSRLAGGSDTQY
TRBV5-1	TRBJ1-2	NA	ASSLDANYGYT
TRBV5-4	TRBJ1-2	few	ASSLTRDPGYT
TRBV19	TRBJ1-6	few	ASSELGGASYNSPLH
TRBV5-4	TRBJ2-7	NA	ASSLAQVGQGVEQY
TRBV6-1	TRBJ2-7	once	ASSDRYEQY
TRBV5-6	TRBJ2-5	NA	ASSLGGGIAGRGETQY
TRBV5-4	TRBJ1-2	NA	ASSLAPDLNYGYT
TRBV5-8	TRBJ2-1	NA	ASSLVGTSASSYNEQF
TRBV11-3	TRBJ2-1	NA	ASSLAGDYNEQF
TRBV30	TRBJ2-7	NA	AFSQGRALRAEQY
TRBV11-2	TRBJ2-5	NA	ASSLGLTSGKQETQY
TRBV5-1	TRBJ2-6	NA	ASSGLPGQGWANVLT
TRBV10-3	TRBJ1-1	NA	AISESQGSMAEAF
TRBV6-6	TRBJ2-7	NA	ASSSGSYEQY
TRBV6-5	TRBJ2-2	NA	ASRGSAVATGELF
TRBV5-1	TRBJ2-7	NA	ASSRTGVYEQY
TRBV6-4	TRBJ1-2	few	ASSPPFVRGGGFNYGYT
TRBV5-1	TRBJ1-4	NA	ASSLVGTGNEKLF
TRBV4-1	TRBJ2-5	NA	ASSQAVEETQY
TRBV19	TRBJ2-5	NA	ASSVGQGETQY
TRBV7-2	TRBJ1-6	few	ASSSSSVGYNSPLH
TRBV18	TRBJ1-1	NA	ASSPLMAEAF
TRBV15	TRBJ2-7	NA	ATSRDLGTGGYEQY
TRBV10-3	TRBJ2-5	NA	AISDLGAQETQY
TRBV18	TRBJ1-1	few	ASSPLRGDTEAF
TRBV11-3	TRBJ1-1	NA	ASSSDTSGRGTEAF
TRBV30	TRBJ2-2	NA	AWSGPGLAGGLTGELF
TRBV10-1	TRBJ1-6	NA	ASSSGGNSPLH
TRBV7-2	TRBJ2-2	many	ASRRGTATTGELF
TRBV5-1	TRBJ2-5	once	ASSGGTGSQETQY
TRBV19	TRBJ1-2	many	ASRTGSYGYT